The sequence of this T cell receptor beta chain was determined in a study of cytomegalovirus exposure and HLA in healthy donors. Whole-study context: Within an early data release were around 87 million unique TCRs drawn from HLA-typed donors.

The PCR was carried out with 60 Vbeta primers and 13 Jbeta primers. Method: immunoSEQ multiplex PCR; TCRdb's copy keeps in-frame clones and lacks some. The repertoire consists of 210,000 or so clones, with around 81% occurring once and the leading ten covering roughly a tenth. Germline V lookup: CDR1 MNHEY, CDR2 SVGAGI. Germline trimming cut 5 bases from V and 6 bases from J; bases unmatched to any gene: 9. The CDR3 is 15 amino acids. Regarding this clone: Antigen specificity is unknown.

Regarding the study as a whole: Previous analysis showed most TCR beta V segments were productive about 87% or about 30% of the time.

The TCR sequence derives from a woman between 50 and 59 years old in good health and CMV-seropositive. Sequencing input: PBMCs. V usage is TRBV6-5 and J usage is TRBJ1-1; TRBD1 matches 10 bases. This CDR3 reads CASSRRQGARAEAFF. The CDR3 DNA is TGTGCCAGCAGTCGGCGACAGGGGGCGCGGGCTGAAGCTTTCTTT.